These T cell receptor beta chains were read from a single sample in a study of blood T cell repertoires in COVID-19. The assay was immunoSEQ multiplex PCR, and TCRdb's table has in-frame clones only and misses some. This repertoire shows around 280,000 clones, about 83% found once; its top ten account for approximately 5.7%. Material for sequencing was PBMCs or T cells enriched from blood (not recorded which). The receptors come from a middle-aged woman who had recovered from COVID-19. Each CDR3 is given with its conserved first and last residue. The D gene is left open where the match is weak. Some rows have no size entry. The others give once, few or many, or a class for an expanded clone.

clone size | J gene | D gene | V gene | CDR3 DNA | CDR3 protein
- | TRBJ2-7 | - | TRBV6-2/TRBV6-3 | TGTGCCAGCAGTTCTCTACTCACTGACAGGATCATCTACGAGCAGTACTTC | CASSSLLTDRIIYEQYF
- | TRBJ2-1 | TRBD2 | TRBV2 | TGTGCCAGCACCCAACTAGCGGGAGCCCCACGAAATGAGCAGTTCTTC | CASTQLAGAPRNEQFF
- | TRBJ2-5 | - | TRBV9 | TGTGCCAGCAGCGTAGAGACAGGTCAAGAGACCCAGTACTTC | CASSVETGQETQYF
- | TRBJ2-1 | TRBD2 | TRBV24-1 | TGTGCCACCAGTGACTCTGCCGCTAGCGGAGTCTCCTACAATGAGCAGTTCTTC | CATSDSAASGVSYNEQFF
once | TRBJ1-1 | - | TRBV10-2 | TGCGCCAGCAGTCAGGGGAACACTGAAGCTTTCTTT | CASSQGNTEAFF
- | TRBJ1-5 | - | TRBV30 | TGTGCCTTCGCCACCGGTCATTTCCCGGGTAGCAATCAGCCCCAGCATTTT | CAFATGHFPGSNQPQHF
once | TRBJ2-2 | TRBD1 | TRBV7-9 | TGTGCCAGCAGCTTGACAGGGTCCACCGGGGAGCTGTTTTTT | CASSLTGSTGELFF
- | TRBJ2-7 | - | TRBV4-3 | TGCGCCAGCAGCCCGCTGTGGTCCCTAGCGTACTCCTACGAGCAGTACTTC | CASSPLWSLAYSYEQYF
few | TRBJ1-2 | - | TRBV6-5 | TGTGCCAGCAGTTACGGTACAGGGAACTATGGCTACACCTTC | CASSYGTGNYGYTF
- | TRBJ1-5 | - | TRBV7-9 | TGTGCCAGCAGCTTAGGTTTAACAGGGCTCGGCCAGCCCCAGCATTTT | CASSLGLTGLGQPQHF
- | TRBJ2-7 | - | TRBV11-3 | TGTGCCAGCAGCACGTCAGGGGACGAGCAGTACTTC | CASSTSGDEQYF
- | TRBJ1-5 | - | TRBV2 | TGTGCCAGCACTTACCAGGGTAGGGGTCAGCCCCAGCATTTT | CASTYQGRGQPQHF
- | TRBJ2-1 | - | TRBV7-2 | TGTGCCAGCAGCCGCAGTCGGGATCGGTACAATGAGCAGTTCTTC | CASSRSRDRYNEQFF
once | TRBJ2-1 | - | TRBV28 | TGTGCCAGCAGACCACCGGAGGGAACCTACAATGAGCAGTTCTTC | CASRPPEGTYNEQFF
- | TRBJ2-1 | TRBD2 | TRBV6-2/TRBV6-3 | TGTGCCAGCAGTAGGGGACTAGCGGGACCGCTGACCTACAATGAGCAGTTCTTC | CASSRGLAGPLTYNEQFF